The rows below give T cell receptor beta chains drawn from one sample of a study of a mutant IDH1 vaccine in newly diagnosed glioma. TCRdb's copy holds only in-frame clones and misses some; the assay was immunoSEQ multiplex PCR. The table records some 61,000 clones, 84% of them present only once. What these receptors recognize is not known. The material sequenced was PBMCs, taken from a glioma patient whose treatment included an IDH1 peptide vaccine. The receptors originated from a young man with glioma. Each CDR3 is given without its conserved first and last residue. A D gene is named only where the DNA matches it firmly. Clone size appears in some rows only: once, few, many, or a class for an expanded clone.

ASSYPSGWDTGELF,NA,TRBV7-9,TRBJ2-2,NA
AWNWGSYGYT,NA,TRBV30,TRBJ1-2,NA
ASSFGGGQGNQPQH,NA,TRBV6-5,TRBJ1-5,TRBD1
ASSLARLGGAGKNIQY,NA,TRBV7-2,TRBJ2-4,NA
ASSRGGGASNQPQH,once,TRBV7-2,TRBJ1-5,TRBD1
ALTGASGVNTEAF,few,TRBV6-1,TRBJ1-1,TRBD1
ASTTEGTMKNTEAF,NA,TRBV6-6,TRBJ1-1,NA
ASSLPGTSDSPLH,NA,TRBV5-1,TRBJ1-6,NA
ASSLGGAGTGELF,NA,TRBV27,TRBJ2-2,NA
ASSKEAGAGRYGNQPQH,NA,TRBV19,TRBJ1-5,NA
AIRVTGGTDTQY,NA,TRBV10-3,TRBJ2-3,TRBD1
ASMWGLRYGYT,NA,TRBV2,TRBJ1-2,NA
ASSFRPGEDRGKGNTIY,NA,TRBV7-2,TRBJ1-3,TRBD1
ASSRDSHTDTQY,NA,TRBV7-3,TRBJ2-3,TRBD1
ASSQRAGGGNTIY,NA,TRBV7-3,TRBJ1-3,NA
AWRTGGAFRFPEKLF,NA,TRBV30,TRBJ1-4,TRBD1
ASSQPRGTGGRTGELF,NA,TRBV18,TRBJ2-2,TRBD1
ASRVYRAGNTEAF,NA,TRBV7-9,TRBJ1-1,NA
SARNREGYT,NA,TRBV20-1,TRBJ1-2,NA